This TCR beta chain was found in a study of somatic mutations in cytotoxic T cells in rheumatoid arthritis. General study points: Increasing age coincided with elevated CD8+ clonality among rheumatoid arthritis patients, though not among healthy controls. Clonality of CD8+ T cells, which was compared between rheumatoid arthritis patients and age-matched healthy controls, did not differ significantly.

Regarding this clone: The antigen is unknown.

Germline CDR1 and CDR2: MNHEY and SMNVEV (reference sequence). The V end lost 5 bases, the J end lost 0 bases, and 16 bases lay between the germline ends. The CDR3 covers 16 residues. The table came from immunoSEQ multiplex PCR; TCRdb's copy has only in-frame clones and leaves some out. The sample records around 16,000 clones, roughly three quarters being singletons. The TCR sequence derives from an adult with rheumatoid arthritis. The sample comprised CD8+ T cells sorted from blood. V gene TRBV27 combines with J gene TRBJ1-2; D gene unclear. The CDR3: CASSLLRGNTNYGYTF. In DNA form, the CDR3 reads TGTGCCAGCAGTCTGCTGCGGGGAAATACTAACTATGGCTACACCTTC.